The next 2 T cell receptor beta chains were all read from a single sample in a study of early T cells in non-severe SARS-CoV-2 infection. A single record per CDR3 protein comes from TCRdb applying MiXCR to the 5' RACE reads. The sample includes some 36,000 distinct CDR3 sequences, 6% to 8.5% of them seen just once. The sample here was whole blood, taken at baseline. All receptors come from an adult who was a healthcare worker with PCR-confirmed SARS-CoV-2 infection or an uninfected control (not recorded which).

This clonotype was recorded at least ten times. The chain uses TRBV5-1 and TRBJ2-1; tentatively, D is TRBD1 (5 bases). Germline CDR1 reads SGHRS; CDR2 reads YFSETQ. The V end was cut by 4 bases, the J end by 8 bases, with 13 bases between. This CDR3 has 13 amino acids. CDR3: CASSPSIGDEQFF. DNA for the CDR3: TGCGCCAGCAGCCCGAGTATAGGGGATGAGCAGTTCTTC.

This clonotype came up a few times. The rearrangement uses TRBV28 and TRBJ2-1; TRBD2 agrees at 8 bases. Trimming took 6 bases from V and 3 from J; bases not matched to a gene: 1. The CDR3 length is 13 residues. Per germline, CDR1 MDHEN and CDR2 SYDVKM. The DNA for the CDR3 is TGTGCCAGCAGAGGGACTAGCTACAATGAGCAGTTCTTC. Translated, it gives CASRGTSYNEQFF.